These 18 T cell receptor beta chains originate from one sample sequenced in a study of T-cell reconstitution after alpha-beta-depleted transplantation in children. As it was prepared, the TCRbeta library received unique molecular identifiers. TCRdb re-derived calls from the PCR reads in MiXCR, one entry per CDR3 protein. Among 440,000 or so distinct CDR3 sequences, 43% were seen once, and the ten largest hold roughly 27%. The sequenced sample was PBMCs, obtained before TCRalphabeta/CD19-depleted stem cell transplant. Receptors originate from a girl aged 2 to 10 with aplastic anemia, due to receive a stem cell transplant.

This clonotype has at least ten counts. The chain joins TRBV4-1 to TRBJ2-5; 7 nucleotides agree with TRBD1. V gave up 3 bases and J gave up 5 bases; unmatched junction bases: 6. From germline, CDR1 is MGHRA and CDR2 YSYEKL. The CDR3 sequence is 14 residues long. The CDR3 DNA is TGCGCCAGCAGCCAGCCAGGGGGTTGGGAGACCCAGTACTTC. It encodes CASSQPGGWETQYF.

This chain's CDR3 is CASSSDRDYEQYF. CDR3 DNA: TGCGCCAGCAGCTCGGACAGGGACTACGAGCAGTACTTC. The chain employs TRBV5-1 and TRBJ2-7, with 8 nucleotides matching TRBD1. The junction had 2 bases not matched to a gene; V was cut back by 3 bases and J by 3 bases. The germline gives CDR1 SGHRS, CDR2 YFSETQ. The CDR3 runs 13 residues.

This clonotype has ten or more counts. A junction end diverges from the germline sequence, so it may reflect a read error. The chain combines TRBV7-3 with TRBJ2-3; the match to TRBD2 covers 10 bases. Germline V gene data show CDR1 as SGHTA and CDR2 as FQGTGA. This CDR3 is built from 15 residues. The CDR3 DNA reads TGTGCCAGCACCTTAGCCGGGGCTAGCGGGAGTACGCAGTATTTT. As protein: CASTLAGASGSTQYF.

This clonotype was seen many times. CDR3 amino acids: CASSLALATDTQYF. For the CDR3, the DNA is TGTGCCAGCAGCTTAGCCCTAGCGACAGATACGCAGTATTTT. The rearrangement links TRBV7-2 to TRBJ2-3; tentatively, D is TRBD2 (6 bases). The CDR3 consists of 14 residues. V lost 0 bases and J 3 bases, leaving 7 bases between the germline ends. Germline assignment: CDR1 SGHTA and CDR2 FQGNSA.

The chain employs TRBV12-3 or TRBV12-4 and TRBJ1-2; D gene ambiguous. V lost 2 bases to trimming and J lost 3 bases, with 4 bases between them. CDR3 length equals 12 residues. The CDR3 loop reads CASSLWDYGYTF. CDR3 nucleotide sequence: TGTGCCAGCAGTTTATGGGACTATGGCTACACCTTC.

In this sample, this clonotype turned up a few times. The rearrangement joins TRBV5-1 to TRBJ2-2; 9 bases are a match to TRBD1. Germline-derived CDR1 and CDR2 are SGHRS and YFSETQ. This CDR3 has 13 residues. The V segment lost 3 bases and the J segment 11 bases; nucleotides outside the gene matches: 5. CDR3 residues: CASSWTGEGELFF. In DNA, the CDR3 is TGCGCCAGCAGCTGGACAGGGGAGGGAGAGCTGTTTTTT.

The chain recombines TRBV20-1 with TRBJ2-2, with TRBD2 matching over 10 bases. The CDR3 is 17 amino acids. The trim removed 0 bases at V and 1 base at J, leaving 5 bases unmatched. The germline gives CDR1 DFQATT, CDR2 SNEGSKA (reference sequence). The CDR3 DNA reads TGCAGTGCTAGAGATCCTAGGACTAGCGGGAACACCGGGGAGCTGTTTTTT. Protein sequence: CSARDPRTSGNTGELFF.

The rearrangement joins TRBV6-1 to TRBJ1-3, with D possibly being TRBD1 (6 bases). The V gene lost 4 bases and the J gene lost 0 bases, with 10 bases spanning the gap. In germline, CDR1 is MNHNS, CDR2 SASEGT. This CDR3 has 15 amino acids. CDR3 sequence reads: CASSGRTASGNTIYF. CDR3 DNA sequence: TGTGCCAGCAGTGGACGGACAGCCTCTGGAAACACCATATATTTT.

J is TRBJ2-1 and V is TRBV20-1, with 9 bases that match TRBD2. The CDR3 length is 12 residues. Germline V gene data show CDR1 as DFQATT and CDR2 as SNEGSKA (reference sequence). V lost 7 bases and J lost 4; bases outside the gene matches: 2. CDR3 protein: CSGAGGYNEQFF. CDR3 nucleotides: TGCAGTGGGGCGGGGGGGTACAATGAGCAGTTCTTC.

The CDR3 nucleotides read TGTGCCAGCAGCTTTTTCGTGGCGGGACCCACAGATACGCAGTATTTT. Translation: CASSFFVAGPTDTQYF. This chain joins TRBV7-2 and TRBJ2-3, with D perhaps matching TRBD2 (6 bases). The germline V gene encodes CDR1 SGHTA and CDR2 FQGNSA. Trimming removed 3 bases from V and 2 bases from J, with 15 bases in between. The CDR3 consists of 16 residues.

This clonotype was seen ten or more times. The J gene is TRBJ2-1, the V gene TRBV2, with unresolved D. The V end lost 3 bases, the J end lost 4 bases, and 13 bases lay between the germline ends. CDR1 is SNHLY, CDR2 FYNNEI, per germline. CDR3 size: 15 residues. CDR3 bases: TGTGCCAGCAGTGAGTTCAGCCCGATGTACAATGAGCAGTTCTTC. Translation: CASSEFSPMYNEQFF.

The rearrangement joins TRBV28 to TRBJ2-4; no definite D call. The CDR3 extends over 12 amino acids. Germline V gives CDR1 MDHEN, CDR2 SYDVKM. V shed 4 bases and J shed 6 bases, with 7 bases lying between them. The chain's CDR3 is CASSSVGNIQYF. CDR3 nucleotide sequence: TGTGCCAGCAGTTCCGTGGGAAACATTCAGTACTTC.

The chain combines TRBV6-5 with TRBJ2-3, with D unresolved. Trimming pared 5 bases from V and 6 bases from J, leaving 9 bases between. There are 12 residues in the CDR3. Per the germline V gene, CDR1 is MNHEY and CDR2 is SVGAGI. CDR3 nucleotide sequence: TGTGCCAGCAGTACCCCCTGGGATACGCAGTATTTT. Protein: CASSTPWDTQYF.

This chain uses TRBV19 with TRBJ2-2; D is unresolved. The CDR3 spans 10 residues. The V gene's germline CDR1 is LNHDA and CDR2 SQIVND (reference sequence). V dropped 8 bases and J dropped 7 bases, with 5 bases sitting between them. CDR3 protein: CASWNGELFF. The CDR3 nucleotides are TGTGCCAGTTGGAACGGGGAGCTGTTTTTT.

Ten or more counts support this clonotype. The J gene is TRBJ2-7, the V gene TRBV7-9; D gene ambiguous. CDR1 and CDR2 (germline): SEHNR, FQNEAQ (reference sequence). Trimming removed 3 bases at V and 0 bases at J, with 6 bases between. This CDR3 is 13 amino acids long. CDR3 sequence: CASSFLLSYEQYF. CDR3 nucleotides: TGTGCCAGCAGCTTCCTCCTCTCCTACGAGCAGTACTTC.

This rearrangement joins TRBV5-1 to TRBJ2-1, with a weak D call TRBD2 (5 bases). CDR3 length equals 15 residues. V lost 4 bases, J lost 0 bases, and 11 bases lay in between. Germline V gene sequence: CDR1 SGHRS, CDR2 YFSETQ. This CDR3 reads CASSTLASSYNEQFF. The CDR3 DNA follows: TGCGCCAGCAGCACATTAGCGAGCTCCTACAATGAGCAGTTCTTC. Combining the CDR3 with reference TRBV5-1 and TRBJ2-1 gives the whole variable domain KAGVTQTPRYLIKTRGQQVTLSCSPISGHRSVSWYQQTPGQGLQFLFEYFSETQRNKGNFPGRFSGRQFSNSRSEMNVSTLELGDSALYLCASSTLASSYNEQFFGPGTRLTVL.

On this clonotype itself: The junction departs from the called germline gene at one end, perhaps through a read error. The chain combines TRBV10-3 with TRBJ2-7; TRBD1 aligns across 8 bases. The CDR3 is 15 residues long. Germline assignment: CDR1 ENHRY and CDR2 SYGVKD. DNA of the CDR3: TGTGCCACCCAGGAAGCCGGACAGGGCTCCTACGAGCACTACTTC. Its protein is CATQEAGQGSYEHYF.

The chain links TRBV30 to TRBJ2-7; D unclear. V gave up 5 bases and J gave up 5 bases, with 10 bases separating them. Per the germline V gene, CDR1 is GTSNPN and CDR2 is SVGIG (reference sequence). The CDR3 is 11 residues long. The CDR3 sequence: CAWVPLHEQYF. The CDR3 DNA reads TGTGCCTGGGTCCCACTCCACGAGCAGTACTTC.